A single sample is the source of the 29 T cell receptor beta chains below, sequenced in a study of T cell repertoires in cytomegalovirus infection. TCRdb recomputed calls from the reads with MiXCR, one row per CDR3 protein. The sample holds about 530,000 distinct CDR3 sequences, less than 30% seen once. Sequenced: PBMCs. Every receptor here comes from a human donor in good health (CMV status not recorded). Some clones in this sample may be carry-over from other donors' samples.

The chain carries TRBV5-4 and TRBJ2-1; 9 bases align to TRBD2. This CDR3 region has 13 residues. The junction had 6 bases not matched to a gene; V was cut back by 4 bases and J by 10 bases. Germline-derived CDR1 and CDR2 are SGHNT and YYREEE (reference sequence). For the CDR3, the DNA is TGTGCCAGCAGCCGGGGAACTAGCGGGGAGCAGTTCTTC. Translated: CASSRGTSGEQFF.

This clonotype was observed a handful of times. The chain has TRBV24-1 and TRBJ2-2; no firm D call. Between the trimmed V and J ends, which lost 4 bases and 8 bases, there was a span of 16 bases. The CDR3 has 15 residues. In germline, CDR1 is KGHDR, CDR2 SFDVKD. In DNA form, the CDR3 reads TGTGCCACCAGTGAACGGCAGGCCCCTGCAGGGGAGCTGTTTTTT. Protein sequence: CATSERQAPAGELFF.

This clonotype was counted only a few times. V and J are TRBV20-1 and TRBJ2-1; D is possibly TRBD2 (6 bases). V was clipped by 6 bases and J by 5 bases, with 14 bases between them. This CDR3 contains 13 residues. Germline V lookup: CDR1 DFQATT, CDR2 SNEGSKA (reference sequence). The DNA for the CDR3 is TGCAGTGCGAGCGCGGGGCTGAACAATGAGCAGTTCTTC. This gives the protein CSASAGLNNEQFF.

This chain uses TRBV7-7 with TRBJ2-7, with 13 bases fitting TRBD2. Germline assignment: CDR1 SSHAT and CDR2 FNYEAQ (reference sequence). There are 17 residues in the CDR3. The CDR3 sequence is CASSLGGLAGFYYEQYV. DNA of the CDR3: TGTGCTAGCAGCTTAGGGGGACTAGCGGGGTTCTACTACGAGCAGTACGTC.

This clonotype was counted a few times. This chain uses TRBV4-1 with TRBJ2-1; possible D gene TRBD2, 5 bases. Trimming stripped 0 bases from V and 0 bases from J, with 6 bases between. The CDR3 spans 15 residues. CDR1 and CDR2 from the germline V gene are MGHRA and YSYEKL. CDR3 sequence (DNA): TGCGCCAGCAGCCAAGAAGCGGTCTCCTACAATGAGCAGTTCTTC. This translates into CASSQEAVSYNEQFF.

This clonotype has a handful of counts. The chain links TRBV29-1 to TRBJ2-6, with D possibly TRBD1 on 6 matching bases. With 3 bases removed from V and 4 bases from J, the gap between germline ends came to 10 bases. The CDR3 spans 14 residues. The germline CDR1 and CDR2 sequences are SQVTM and ANQGSEA. The CDR3 is CSVDRGAGANVLTF. In DNA, the CDR3 is TGCAGCGTTGACAGGGGAGCCGGGGCCAACGTCCTGACTTTC.

J is TRBJ2-2 and V is TRBV20-1, with D perhaps TRBD1 or TRBD2 (5 bases each). Trimming stripped 0 bases from V and 2 bases from J, with 10 bases between. Per the germline V gene, CDR1 is DFQATT and CDR2 is SNEGSKA (reference sequence). The CDR3 contains 15 residues. CDR3 amino acids: CSARDGDANTGELFF. CDR3 nucleotide sequence: TGCAGTGCTAGAGATGGGGACGCCAACACCGGGGAGCTGTTTTTT.

This clonotype was counted at least ten times. The genes are TRBV11-2 and TRBJ2-1; either TRBD1 or TRBD2 may fit D (5 bases each). The germline V and J ends were trimmed by 1 base and 0 bases, with 13 bases remaining between them. Germline-derived CDR1 and CDR2 are SGHAT and FQNNGV. This CDR3 spans 17 amino acids. The CDR3 DNA sequence: TGTGCCAGCAGCTTAGGTCGTTGGGGGACCTCCTACAATGAGCAGTTCTTC. Its protein product is CASSLGRWGTSYNEQFF.

A few counts support this clonotype. The chain recombines TRBV7-9 with TRBJ2-1; the match to TRBD2 covers 12 bases. Per germline, CDR1 SEHNR and CDR2 FQNEAQ (reference sequence). Unmatched junction bases numbered 20, after V lost 6 bases and J lost 8 bases. CDR3 length equals 19 residues. The CDR3, as DNA: TGTGCCAGCAGGTTGACTACAGGGGCGTGGACTAGCGGGACGGATGAGCAGTTCTTC. This gives the protein CASRLTTGAWTSGTDEQFF.

This clonotype was seen at least ten times. This chain links TRBV7-9 with TRBJ1-5; D remains ambiguous. Between the trimmed V and J ends, which lost 6 bases and 6 bases, there was a span of 15 bases. Germline values: CDR1 SEHNR, CDR2 FQNEAQ (reference sequence). The CDR3 loop spans 14 amino acids. The CDR3 nucleotides are TGTGCCAGCAGTACGAAAGGAAACACTCAGCCCCAGCATTTT. This encodes CASSTKGNTQPQHF.

The J gene is TRBJ2-1, the V gene TRBV7-8; weak D call: TRBD2 (5 bases). The CDR3 totals 16 residues. The germline gives CDR1 SGHVS, CDR2 FQNEAQ. V lost 5 bases, J lost 4 bases, and 18 bases lay in between. CDR3 DNA sequence: TGTGCCAGCAGCCTAACTAAACGTGACTATTACAATGAGCAGTTCTTC. Its translation: CASSLTKRDYYNEQFF.

This clonotype appeared many times. This chain uses TRBV7-8 with TRBJ2-7, with D perhaps being TRBD1 or TRBD2 (5 bases each). This CDR3 region has 15 residues. The V gene's germline CDR1 is SGHVS and CDR2 FQNEAQ. Trimming stripped 3 bases from V and 2 bases from J, with 14 bases between. In DNA, the CDR3 is TGTGCCAGCAGCTTCCGGGACGGCATAGCCTACGAGCAGTACTTC. Translated, it gives CASSFRDGIAYEQYF.

The chain recombines TRBV28 with TRBJ1-5; tentative D call: TRBD1 (6 bases). The CDR3 contains 16 residues. V lost 4 bases to trimming and J lost 4 bases, with 17 bases between them. Germline CDR1 is MDHEN and CDR2 is SYDVKM. As DNA, the CDR3 is TGTGCCAGCAGTTACATCTCAGGGGAAGTGAATCAGCCCCAGCATTTT. Protein sequence: CASSYISGEVNQPQHF.

In its sample, this clonotype was seen a few times. V usage is TRBV28 and J usage is TRBJ2-7; 8 bases align to TRBD2. J was trimmed by 2 bases and V by 1 base; bases with no gene match: 16. Germline CDR1 MDHEN, CDR2 SYDVKM. The CDR3 extends over 19 amino acids. The CDR3 loop reads CASSLSIVWLAGRTYEQYF. As DNA, the CDR3 is TGTGCCAGCAGTTTATCTATCGTATGGCTAGCGGGTAGAACCTACGAGCAGTACTTC.

The chain carries TRBV28 and TRBJ1-5, with D uncertain. CDR1 is MDHEN, CDR2 SYDVKM, per germline. The CDR3 consists of 14 residues. V lost 3 bases and J lost 3, with 9 bases in between. The CDR3 bases are TGTGCCAGCAGTTTTCAAGGTTACAATCAGCCCCAGCATTTT. It encodes CASSFQGYNQPQHF.

The CDR3 DNA is TGTGCCAGCAGTCCAACCGGGACAGGGTTCCACGAGCAGTACTTC. Its translation: CASSPTGTGFHEQYF. The chain is built from TRBV28 and TRBJ2-7; 9 bases are shared with TRBD1. Looked up from germline, CDR1 is MDHEN and CDR2 is SYDVKM. Trimming took 5 bases from V and 5 from J; bases not matched to a gene: 10. The CDR3 spans 15 residues.

The genes are TRBV7-4 and TRBJ2-1; 9 nucleotides agree with TRBD2. The CDR3 is made up of 13 amino acids. CDR1 is SGHVT and CDR2 is SQSDAQ in the germline V gene. The ends lost 7 bases at V and 5 bases at J; junction bases unmatched: 3. The CDR3 protein is CASNVAGDNEQFF. CDR3 DNA: TGTGCCAGCAACGTAGCGGGAGACAATGAGCAGTTCTTC. Based on the CDR3 plus reference TRBV7-4 and TRBJ2-1, the full variable domain is GAGVSQSPRYKVAKRGRDVALRCDSISGHVTLYWYRQTLGQGSEVLTYSQSDAQRDKSGRPSGRFSAERPERSVSTLKIQRTEQGDSAVYLCASNVAGDNEQFFGPGTRLTVL.

This clonotype appeared a few times. The V and J genes are TRBV30 and TRBJ2-1; perhaps TRBD2 as D (6 bases). CDR1 and CDR2 (germline): GTSNPN, SVGIG (reference sequence). Trimming shortened V by 0 bases and J by 7 bases, and 19 bases separated the two germline ends. The CDR3 is 16 residues long. CDR3 sequence reads: CAWSVLGTSTVNEQFF. The CDR3 DNA follows: TGTGCCTGGAGTGTACTTGGGACTTCCACCGTGAATGAGCAGTTCTTC.

This clonotype was seen at least ten times. The chain is built from TRBV7-9 and TRBJ2-3; D may be TRBD1 or TRBD2 (5 bases each). The CDR3 spans 16 residues. The V end lost 0 bases, the J end lost 7 bases, and 17 bases lay between the germline ends. Germline assignment: CDR1 SEHNR and CDR2 FQNEAQ (reference sequence). CDR3 protein: CASSLATAGGMNTQYF. In DNA form, the CDR3 reads TGTGCCAGCAGCTTAGCGACAGCCGGAGGCATGAATACGCAGTATTTT.

This clonotype was observed at least ten times. The chain employs TRBV19 and TRBJ2-1, with 7 bases aligning to TRBD2. This CDR3 contains 13 residues. The junction had 5 bases not matched to a gene; V was cut back by 8 bases and J by 4 bases. The germline gives CDR1 LNHDA, CDR2 SQIVND (reference sequence). CDR3 protein: CASGGRAYNEQFF. In nucleotides, the CDR3 is TGTGCCAGTGGCGGGAGAGCGTACAATGAGCAGTTCTTC.

This clonotype was counted a few times. The chain uses TRBV7-2 and TRBJ1-3; D perhaps matches TRBD1 (6 bases). V lost 1 base to trimming and J lost 0 bases, with 10 bases between them. This CDR3 spans 16 amino acids. Germline V CDR1 and CDR2: SGHTA, FQGNSA. Here the CDR3 reads CASSLVQGYSGNTIYF. CDR3 DNA sequence: TGTGCCAGCAGCTTAGTGCAGGGGTACTCTGGAAACACCATATATTTT.

The V and J genes are TRBV6-5 and TRBJ2-7, with TRBD1 matching 9 bases. The trim removed 6 bases at V and 5 bases at J, leaving 11 bases unmatched. CDR1 and CDR2 (germline): MNHEY, SVGAGI. The CDR3 totals 15 residues. The CDR3 sequence is CASSITGTGTDEQYF. CDR3 DNA: TGTGCCAGCAGCATAACCGGGACAGGGACGGACGAGCAGTACTTC.

The chain has TRBV19 and TRBJ1-5; D ambiguous. Deletions cut 5 bases from V and 7 bases from J, with 9 bases between. The CDR3 length is 12 residues. Germline V gene sequence: CDR1 LNHDA, CDR2 SQIVND (reference sequence). The CDR3 nucleotides are TGTGCCAGTAGTCAAGTATTACAGCCCCAGCATTTT. Its translation is CASSQVLQPQHF.

This clonotype was observed a handful of times. The chain carries TRBV19 and TRBJ2-2; tentatively, D is TRBD1 (5 bases). From germline, CDR1 is LNHDA and CDR2 SQIVND (reference sequence). CDR3 size: 14 residues. The V end lost 7 bases, the J end lost 4 bases, and 13 bases lay between the germline ends. This CDR3 is CASTTGPVTGELFF. The CDR3 DNA sequence: TGTGCCAGTACTACAGGTCCGGTCACCGGGGAGCTGTTTTTT.

To note about this clonotype: A much larger clone lies a single base off, so this may be a read error. V gene TRBV7-2 combines with J gene TRBJ2-3; a weak D match, TRBD2 (6 bases). Trimming cost V 1 base and J 4 bases, with 9 bases left between them. The CDR3 has 14 amino acids. Germline lookup yields CDR1 SGHTA and CDR2 FQGNSA. The CDR3 protein is CASSLGASADTQYF. In DNA, the CDR3 is TGTGCCAGCAGCTTAGGGGCTAGCGCAGATACGCAGTATTTT.

As DNA, the CDR3 is TGTGCCAGCAGATATACAGGGAACTATGGCTACACCTTC. Protein: CASRYTGNYGYTF. The gene calls are TRBV6-2 or TRBV6-3 and TRBJ1-2; weak D call: TRBD1 (6 bases). CDR3 size: 13 residues. V lost 6 bases and J lost 2, with 10 bases in between. Germline V gene lookup returns CDR1 MNHEY and CDR2 SVGEGT.

V usage is TRBV5-1 and J usage is TRBJ2-7; 7 positions agree with TRBD1. The CDR3 runs 13 residues. J gave up 3 bases and V 5 bases, and 5 bases lay outside the gene matches. Germline CDR1 and CDR2: SGHRS and YFSETQ. CDR3 nucleotides: TGCGCCAGCAGGGGGGACAGCCACTACGAGCAGTACTTC. This sequence encodes CASRGDSHYEQYF. Together with reference TRBV5-1 and TRBJ2-7, the CDR3 gives the full variable domain: KAGVTQTPRYLIKTRGQQVTLSCSPISGHRSVSWYQQTPGQGLQFLFEYFSETQRNKGNFPGRFSGRQFSNSRSEMNVSTLELGDSALYLCASRGDSHYEQYFGPGTRLTVT.

This clonotype was picked up a small number of times. The chain links TRBV4-2 to TRBJ2-2; 13 bases match TRBD2. This CDR3 contains 18 residues. Losses at the gene ends were 0 bases for V and 6 bases for J; bases not matched to a gene: 7. CDR1 is LGHNA, CDR2 YNFKEQ, per germline. CDR3 sequence reads: CASSQDGLAGEVSGELFF. Written as DNA, the CDR3 is TGTGCCAGCAGCCAAGATGGACTAGCGGGAGAAGTATCCGGGGAGCTGTTTTTT.

J is TRBJ2-1 and V is TRBV28; D remains ambiguous. The CDR3 spans 13 residues. Germline values: CDR1 MDHEN, CDR2 SYDVKM. V was shortened by 6 bases and J by 6 bases, with 12 bases between the two germline ends. The CDR3 bases are TGTGCCAGCAGGGTAGGAGTCCCCAATGAGCAGTTCTTC. Translation gives CASRVGVPNEQFF.